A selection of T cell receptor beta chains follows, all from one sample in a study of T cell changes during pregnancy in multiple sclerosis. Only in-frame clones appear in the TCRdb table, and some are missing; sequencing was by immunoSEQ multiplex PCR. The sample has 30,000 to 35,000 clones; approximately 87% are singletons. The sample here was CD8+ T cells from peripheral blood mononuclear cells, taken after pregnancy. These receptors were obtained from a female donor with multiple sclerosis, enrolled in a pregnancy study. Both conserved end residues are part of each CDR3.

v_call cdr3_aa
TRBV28 CASSPSGERNSGNTIYF
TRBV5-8 CAPGGDTEAFF
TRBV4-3 CASSQSLTSGPQHF
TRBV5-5 CASSLTAGGFYEQYF
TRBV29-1 CSVEEVGRTF
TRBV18 CASSPPTGSYEQYF
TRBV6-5 CASSYSRTADSPLHF
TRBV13 CASSGRDRGRSGELFF
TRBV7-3 CASSLSGRQNTEAFF
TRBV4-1 CASSSQRGGPQETQYF
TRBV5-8 CASSLVVRGRSGTEAFF
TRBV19 CATPAGTENSPLHF
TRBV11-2 CASSLAGAYEQYF
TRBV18 CASSPPQGGRYYEQYF
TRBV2 CASSGVNRETGTEAFF
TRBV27 CASSLAGAANQPQHF
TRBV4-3 CASSPTPMGGNTIYF
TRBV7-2 CASSLPELGGHLSNQPQHF
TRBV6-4 CASSEGDRSYEQYF
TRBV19 CASSLLREPNTEAFF
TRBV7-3 CASSSQNTEAFF
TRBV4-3 CASSQEPRQDIQYF
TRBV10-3 CAISAADRANNSPLHF
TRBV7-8 CASSQQGLARNEQFF
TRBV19 CASSLNRGEAFF